This T cell receptor beta chain was recorded in a study of blood T cell repertoires in COVID-19. Profiling relied on immunoSEQ multiplex PCR, and the TCRdb table lists in-frame clones only, not all of them. The repertoire includes about 110,000 clones, roughly 80% of them detected once, and just over 15% sits in the top ten. After removal of 6 bases from V and 1 base from J, the junction contained 9 bases not matched to a gene. The CDR3 has 18 residues. Germline CDR1 reads WSHSY; CDR2 reads SAAADI. This chain connects TRBV10-2 to TRBJ2-2, with TRBD2 identical over 12 bases. Material for sequencing was peripheral blood. This TCR derives from a woman older than 75 with acute or convalescent COVID-19. The CDR3 is CASSYGLAGLVNTGELFF. The CDR3 region has the DNA TGCGCCAGCAGCTACGGACTAGCGGGGCTAGTGAACACCGGGGAGCTGTTTTTT.